The entry below describes one T cell receptor beta chain. Its antigen remains unidentified. TCRdb passed the RACE reads through MiXCR, listing each CDR3 protein once. This table holds 80,000 to 95,000 distinct CDR3 sequences, more than 9.5% found once. The record originates from a study of human T cells and chemical hapten exposure. Points from the study as a whole: DPC sensitization produced no change in TCRs with frequency above 1 in 1000. PT1 expanded TCR numbers rose with patch test score. In comparison with controls, expanded TCRs gave rise to a significantly larger number of large CDR3 similarity clusters.

Germline V CDR1 and CDR2: MNHEY, SVGEGT. V was trimmed by 2 bases and J by 3 bases, leaving 5 bases between them. The CDR3 is 12 residues long. Time point specified: patch test 2, 6 weeks after DPC sensitization. Specified treatment: therapeutic diphenylcyclopropenone sensitization with weekly scalp DPC. The rearrangement joins TRBV6-2 or TRBV6-3 to TRBJ2-7; no definite D call. The clonotype comes from a middle-aged man with alopecia areata. Some clones in this sample may be carry-over from other donors' samples. The sequences come from whole blood, collected in connection with sensitization to the hapten diphenylcyclopropenone (DPC). Here the CDR3 reads CASSYGYYEQYF. Written as DNA, the CDR3 is TGTGCCAGCAGTTACGGATACTACGAGCAGTACTTC.